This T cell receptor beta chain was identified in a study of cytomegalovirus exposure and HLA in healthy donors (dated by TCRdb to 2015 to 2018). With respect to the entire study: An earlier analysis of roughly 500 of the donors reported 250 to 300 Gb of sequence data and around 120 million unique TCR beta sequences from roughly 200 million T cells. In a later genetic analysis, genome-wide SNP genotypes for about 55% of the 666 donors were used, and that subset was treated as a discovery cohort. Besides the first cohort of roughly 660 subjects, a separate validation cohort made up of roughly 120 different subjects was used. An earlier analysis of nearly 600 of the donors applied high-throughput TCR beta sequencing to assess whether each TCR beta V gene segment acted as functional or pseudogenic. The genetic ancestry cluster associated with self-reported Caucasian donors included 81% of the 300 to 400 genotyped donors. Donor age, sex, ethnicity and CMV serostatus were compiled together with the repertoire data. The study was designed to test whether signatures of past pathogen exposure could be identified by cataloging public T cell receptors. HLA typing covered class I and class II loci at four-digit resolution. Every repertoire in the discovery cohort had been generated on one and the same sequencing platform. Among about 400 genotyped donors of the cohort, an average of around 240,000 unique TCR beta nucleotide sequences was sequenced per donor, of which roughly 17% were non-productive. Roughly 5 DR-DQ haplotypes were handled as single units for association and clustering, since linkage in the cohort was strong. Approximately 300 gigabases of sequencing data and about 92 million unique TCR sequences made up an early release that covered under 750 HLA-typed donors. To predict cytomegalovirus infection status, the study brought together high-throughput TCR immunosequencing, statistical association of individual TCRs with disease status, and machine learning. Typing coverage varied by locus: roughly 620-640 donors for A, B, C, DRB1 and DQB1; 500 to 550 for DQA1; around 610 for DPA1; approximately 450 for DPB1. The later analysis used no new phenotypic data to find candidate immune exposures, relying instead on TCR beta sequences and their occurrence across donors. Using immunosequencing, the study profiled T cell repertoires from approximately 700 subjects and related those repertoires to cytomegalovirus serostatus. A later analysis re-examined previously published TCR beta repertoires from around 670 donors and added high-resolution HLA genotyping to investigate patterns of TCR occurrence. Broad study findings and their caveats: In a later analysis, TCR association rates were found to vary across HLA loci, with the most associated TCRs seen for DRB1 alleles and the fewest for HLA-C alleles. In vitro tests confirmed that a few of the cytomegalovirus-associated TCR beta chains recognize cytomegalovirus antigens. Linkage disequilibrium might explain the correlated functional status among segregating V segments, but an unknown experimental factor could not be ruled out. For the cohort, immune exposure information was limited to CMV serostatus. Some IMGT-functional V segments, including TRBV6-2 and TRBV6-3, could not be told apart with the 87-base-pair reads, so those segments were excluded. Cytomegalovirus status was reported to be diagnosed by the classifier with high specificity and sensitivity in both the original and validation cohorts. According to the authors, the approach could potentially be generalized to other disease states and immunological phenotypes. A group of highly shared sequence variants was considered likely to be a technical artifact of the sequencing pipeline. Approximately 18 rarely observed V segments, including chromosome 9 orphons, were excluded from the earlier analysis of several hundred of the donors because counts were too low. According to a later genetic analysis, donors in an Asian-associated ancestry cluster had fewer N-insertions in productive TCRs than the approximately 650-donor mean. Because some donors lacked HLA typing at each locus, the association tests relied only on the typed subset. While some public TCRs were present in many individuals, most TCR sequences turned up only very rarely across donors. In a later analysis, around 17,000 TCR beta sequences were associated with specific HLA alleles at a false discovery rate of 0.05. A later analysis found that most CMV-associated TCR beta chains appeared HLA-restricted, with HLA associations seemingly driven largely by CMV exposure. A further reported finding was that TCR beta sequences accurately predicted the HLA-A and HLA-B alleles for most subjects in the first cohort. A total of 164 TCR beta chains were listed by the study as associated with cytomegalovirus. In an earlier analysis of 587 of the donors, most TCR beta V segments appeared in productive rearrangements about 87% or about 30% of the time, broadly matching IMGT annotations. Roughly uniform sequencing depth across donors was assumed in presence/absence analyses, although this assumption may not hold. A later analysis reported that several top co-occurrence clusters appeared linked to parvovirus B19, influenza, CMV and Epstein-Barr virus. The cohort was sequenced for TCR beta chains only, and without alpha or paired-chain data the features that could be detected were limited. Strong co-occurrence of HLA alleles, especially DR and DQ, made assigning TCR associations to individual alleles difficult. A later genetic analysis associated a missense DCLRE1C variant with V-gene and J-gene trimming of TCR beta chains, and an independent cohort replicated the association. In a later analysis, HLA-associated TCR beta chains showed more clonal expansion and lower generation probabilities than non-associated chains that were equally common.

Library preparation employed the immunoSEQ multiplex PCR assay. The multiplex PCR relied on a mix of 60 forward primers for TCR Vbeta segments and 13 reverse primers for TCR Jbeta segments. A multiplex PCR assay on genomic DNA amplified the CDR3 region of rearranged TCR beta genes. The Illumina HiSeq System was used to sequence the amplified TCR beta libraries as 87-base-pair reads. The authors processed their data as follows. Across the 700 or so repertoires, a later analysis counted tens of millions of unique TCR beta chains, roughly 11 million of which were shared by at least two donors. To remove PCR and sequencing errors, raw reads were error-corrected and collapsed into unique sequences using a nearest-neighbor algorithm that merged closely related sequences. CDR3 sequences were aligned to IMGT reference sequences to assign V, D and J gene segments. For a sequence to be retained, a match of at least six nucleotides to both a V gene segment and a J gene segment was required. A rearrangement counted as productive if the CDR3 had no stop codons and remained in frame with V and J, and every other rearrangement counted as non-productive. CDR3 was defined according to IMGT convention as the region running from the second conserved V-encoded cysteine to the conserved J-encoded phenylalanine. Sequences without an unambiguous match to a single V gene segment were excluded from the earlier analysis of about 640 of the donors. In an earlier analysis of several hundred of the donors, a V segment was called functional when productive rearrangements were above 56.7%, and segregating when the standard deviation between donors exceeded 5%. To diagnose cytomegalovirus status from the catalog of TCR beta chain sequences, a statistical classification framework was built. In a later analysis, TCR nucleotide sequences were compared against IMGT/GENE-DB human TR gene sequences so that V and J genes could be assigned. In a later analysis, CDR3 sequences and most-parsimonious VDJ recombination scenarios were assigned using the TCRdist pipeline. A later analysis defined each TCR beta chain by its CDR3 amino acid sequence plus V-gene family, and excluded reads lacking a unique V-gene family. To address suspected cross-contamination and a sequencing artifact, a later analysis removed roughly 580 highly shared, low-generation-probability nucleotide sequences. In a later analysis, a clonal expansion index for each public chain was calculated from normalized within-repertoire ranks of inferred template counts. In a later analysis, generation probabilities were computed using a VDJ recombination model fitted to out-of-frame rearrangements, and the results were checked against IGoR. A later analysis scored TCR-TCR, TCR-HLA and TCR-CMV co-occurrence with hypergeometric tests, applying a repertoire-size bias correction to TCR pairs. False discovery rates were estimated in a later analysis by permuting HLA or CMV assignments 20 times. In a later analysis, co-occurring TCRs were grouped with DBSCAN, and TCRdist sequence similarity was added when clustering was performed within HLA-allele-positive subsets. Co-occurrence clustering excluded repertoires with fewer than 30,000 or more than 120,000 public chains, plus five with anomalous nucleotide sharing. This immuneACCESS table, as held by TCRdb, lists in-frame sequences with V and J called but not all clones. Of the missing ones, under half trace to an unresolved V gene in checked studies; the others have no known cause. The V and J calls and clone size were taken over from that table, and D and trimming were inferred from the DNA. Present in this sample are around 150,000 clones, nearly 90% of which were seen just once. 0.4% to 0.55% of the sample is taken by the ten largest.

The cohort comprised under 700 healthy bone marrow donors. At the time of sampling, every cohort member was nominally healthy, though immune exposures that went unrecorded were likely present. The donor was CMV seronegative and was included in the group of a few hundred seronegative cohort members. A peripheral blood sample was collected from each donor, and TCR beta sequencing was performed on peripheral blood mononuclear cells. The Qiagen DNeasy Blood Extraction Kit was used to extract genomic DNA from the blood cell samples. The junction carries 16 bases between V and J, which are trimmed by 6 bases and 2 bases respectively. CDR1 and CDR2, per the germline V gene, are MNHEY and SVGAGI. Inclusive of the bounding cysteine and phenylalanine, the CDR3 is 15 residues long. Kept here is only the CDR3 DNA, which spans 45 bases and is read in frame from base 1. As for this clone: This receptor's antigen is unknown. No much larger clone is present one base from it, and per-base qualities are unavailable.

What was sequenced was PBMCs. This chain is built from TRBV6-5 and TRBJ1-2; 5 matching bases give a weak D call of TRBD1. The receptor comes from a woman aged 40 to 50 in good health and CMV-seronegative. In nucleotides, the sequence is TGTGCCAGCAGCTTCCGGGGGGAGGGCAACTATGGCTACACCTTC. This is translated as CASSFRGEGNYGYTF.